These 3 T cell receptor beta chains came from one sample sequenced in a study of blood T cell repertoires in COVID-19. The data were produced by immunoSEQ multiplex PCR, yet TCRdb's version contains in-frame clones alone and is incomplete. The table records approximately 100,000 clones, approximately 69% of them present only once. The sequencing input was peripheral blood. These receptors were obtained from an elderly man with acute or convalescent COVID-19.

The CDR3 region is CASTPGTGGLNIQYF. Here the CDR3 DNA reads TGTGCCAGCACCCCCGGGACAGGGGGCTTAAACATTCAGTACTTC. V is TRBV28 and J is TRBJ2-4, with 12 positions matching TRBD1. CDR1 MDHEN and CDR2 SYDVKM come from the germline V gene. There are 15 residues in the CDR3. The ends lost 7 bases at V and 6 bases at J; junction bases unmatched: 7.

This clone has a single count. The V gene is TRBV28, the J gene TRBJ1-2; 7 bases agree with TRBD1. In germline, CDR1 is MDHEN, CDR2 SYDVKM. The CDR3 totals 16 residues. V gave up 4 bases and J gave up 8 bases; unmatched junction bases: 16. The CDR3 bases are TGTGCCAGCAGTTCCTACTCTGGACAGGCCCCAAAAGGCTACACCTTC. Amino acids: CASSSYSGQAPKGYTF.

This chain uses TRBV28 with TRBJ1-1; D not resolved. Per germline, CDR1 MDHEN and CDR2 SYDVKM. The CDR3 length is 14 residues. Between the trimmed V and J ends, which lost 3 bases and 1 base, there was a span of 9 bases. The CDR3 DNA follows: TGTGCCAGCAGTTTCCTTACAGAGAACACTGAAGCTTTCTTT. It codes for CASSFLTENTEAFF.